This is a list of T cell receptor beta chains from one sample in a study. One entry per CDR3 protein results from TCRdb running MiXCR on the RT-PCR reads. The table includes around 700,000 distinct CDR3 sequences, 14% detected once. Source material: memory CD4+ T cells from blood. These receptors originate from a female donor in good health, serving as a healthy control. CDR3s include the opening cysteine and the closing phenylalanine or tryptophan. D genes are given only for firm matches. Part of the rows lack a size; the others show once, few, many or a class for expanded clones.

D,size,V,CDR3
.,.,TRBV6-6,CASSLSGRIETQYF
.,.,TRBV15,CATSRDVGAPEAFF
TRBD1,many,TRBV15,CATSTGTGGLGAIQYF
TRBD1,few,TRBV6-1,CASSEGDRYNSPLHF
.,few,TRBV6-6,CASSYASAGEETQYF
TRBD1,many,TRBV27,CASGSQGARRGKQYF
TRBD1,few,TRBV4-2,CASSQDGTGRIGELFF
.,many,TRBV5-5,CASSLFADNEQFF
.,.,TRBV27,CASGEASYEQYF
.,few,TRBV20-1,CSAPLGGGSLYGGYTF
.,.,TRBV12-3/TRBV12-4,CASSLSSGYSETQYF
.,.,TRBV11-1,CASSLGKRDEQYF
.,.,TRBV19,CASSISSYNEQFF
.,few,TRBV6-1,CASSDPFRGSYTGELFF
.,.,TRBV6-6,CASSSRLPSSGANVLTF
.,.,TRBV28,CASRRMGPGGYTF
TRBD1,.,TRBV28,CASHTGAQPSEQFF
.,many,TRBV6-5,CASSYSGLRQETQYF
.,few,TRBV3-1,CASSQAPGSRAFF
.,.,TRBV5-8,CAGGGFNQPQHF
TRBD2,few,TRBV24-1,CATSDPGTSGSYTDTQYF
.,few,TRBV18,CASSPFLLVAGNQPQHF
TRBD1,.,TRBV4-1,CASSLLVVTGGTDTQYF
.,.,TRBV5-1,CASRDGAAGMNTEAFF
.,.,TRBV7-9,CASSQRIPTDTQYF
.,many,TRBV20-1,CSAKGHGYTEAFF
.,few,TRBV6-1,CASTLQLYTEAFF
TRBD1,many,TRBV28,CASSPGTASYNEQFF
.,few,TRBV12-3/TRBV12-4,CASSLEAQGGKLFF
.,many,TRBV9,CASSPSIGWAYEQYF
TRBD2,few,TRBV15,CATSNLAGGSETQYF